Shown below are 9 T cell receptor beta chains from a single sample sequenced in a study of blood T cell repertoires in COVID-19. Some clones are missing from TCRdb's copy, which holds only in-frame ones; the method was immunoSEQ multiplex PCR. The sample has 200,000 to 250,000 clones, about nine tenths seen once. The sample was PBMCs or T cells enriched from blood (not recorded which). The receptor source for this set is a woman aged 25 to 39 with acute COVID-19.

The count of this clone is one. CDR3 DNA: TGTGCCAGCAGCTCACAGGTGACTAGCAATCAGCCCCAGCATTTT. Translated, it gives CASSSQVTSNQPQHF. V is TRBV7-2 and J is TRBJ1-5; D is perhaps TRBD1 (5 bases). Germline CDR1 and CDR2: SGHTA and FQGNSA. Trimming removed 4 bases from V and 0 bases from J, with 10 bases in between. CDR3 length equals 15 residues.

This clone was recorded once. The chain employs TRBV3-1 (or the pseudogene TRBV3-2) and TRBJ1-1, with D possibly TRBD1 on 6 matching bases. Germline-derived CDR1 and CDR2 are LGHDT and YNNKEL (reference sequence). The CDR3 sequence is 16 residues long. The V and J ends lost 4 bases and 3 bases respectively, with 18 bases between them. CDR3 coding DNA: TGTGCCAGCAGCCCAATACAGGGAGGGAGGGACACTGAAGCTTTCTTT. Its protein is CASSPIQGGRDTEAFF.

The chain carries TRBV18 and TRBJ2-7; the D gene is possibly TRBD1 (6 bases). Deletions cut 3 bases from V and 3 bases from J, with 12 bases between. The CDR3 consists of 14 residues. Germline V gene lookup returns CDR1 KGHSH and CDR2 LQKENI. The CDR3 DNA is TGTGCCAGCTCACCGACAGGAATTCTCTACGAGCAGTACTTC. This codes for CASSPTGILYEQYF.

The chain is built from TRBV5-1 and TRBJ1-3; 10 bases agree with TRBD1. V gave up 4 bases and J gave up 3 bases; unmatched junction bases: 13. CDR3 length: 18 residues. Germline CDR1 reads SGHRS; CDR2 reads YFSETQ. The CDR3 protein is CASSVDPPGQGIGNTIYF. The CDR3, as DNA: TGCGCCAGCAGCGTGGACCCTCCGGGACAGGGGATTGGAAACACCATATATTTT.

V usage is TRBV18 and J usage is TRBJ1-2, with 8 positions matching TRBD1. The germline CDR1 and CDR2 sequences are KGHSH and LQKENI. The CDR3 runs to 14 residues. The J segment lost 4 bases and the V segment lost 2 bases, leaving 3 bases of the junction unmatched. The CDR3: CASSPRTGIYGYTF. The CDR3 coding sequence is TGTGCCAGCTCACCAAGGACAGGGATCTATGGCTACACCTTC.

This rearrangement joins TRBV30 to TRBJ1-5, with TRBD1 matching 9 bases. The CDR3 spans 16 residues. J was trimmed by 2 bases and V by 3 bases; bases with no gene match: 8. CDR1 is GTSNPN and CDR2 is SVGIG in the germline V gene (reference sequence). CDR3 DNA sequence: TGTGCCTGGAGACTCGGGACAGGGTTGGGCAATCAGCCCCAGCATTTT. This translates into CAWRLGTGLGNQPQHF.

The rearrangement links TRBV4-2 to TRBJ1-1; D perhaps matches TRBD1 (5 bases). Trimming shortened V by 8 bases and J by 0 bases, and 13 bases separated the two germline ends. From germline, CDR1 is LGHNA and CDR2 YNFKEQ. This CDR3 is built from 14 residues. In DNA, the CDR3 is TGTGCCAGCGCGAGGCCGGGGGTGAACACTGAAGCTTTCTTT. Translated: CASARPGVNTEAFF.

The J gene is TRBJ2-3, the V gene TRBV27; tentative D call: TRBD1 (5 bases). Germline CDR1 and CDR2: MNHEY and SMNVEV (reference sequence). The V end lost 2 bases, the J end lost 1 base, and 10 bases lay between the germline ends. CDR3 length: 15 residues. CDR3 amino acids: CASSLVQGRTDTQYF. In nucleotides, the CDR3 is TGTGCCAGCAGTTTAGTGCAGGGCCGCACAGATACGCAGTATTTT.

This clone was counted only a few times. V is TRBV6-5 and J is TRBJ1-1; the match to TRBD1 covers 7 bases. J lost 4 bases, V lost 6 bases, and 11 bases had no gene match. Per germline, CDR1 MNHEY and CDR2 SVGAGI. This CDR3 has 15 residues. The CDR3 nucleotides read TGTGCCAGCAGGGACAGGCTGAGCGGGAGCACTGAAGCTTTCTTT. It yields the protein CASRDRLSGSTEAFF.